The source of this T cell receptor beta chain is a study of T-cell memory formation after mild COVID-19. TCRdb ran MiXCR on the 5' RACE reads and lists one entry per CDR3 protein. Seen here are around 200,000 distinct CDR3 sequences, around 25% observed once, and the top ten hold over 9.5%. Germline loops: CDR1 SGHTA, CDR2 FQGTGA. V dropped 5 bases and J dropped 5; count of bases not matched to a gene: 13. CDR3 length equals 16 residues. This clonotype appeared once. This chain links TRBV7-3 with TRBJ2-7; 9 nucleotides align to TRBD1. The source material was PBMCs or a T cell subset sorted from them (not recorded which). The clonotype originates from an adult woman who had mild COVID-19 (a few samples of this study predate the infection). Cell type and time point are not known. CDR3 sequence (DNA): TGTGCCAGCAGCACCGAGGGGACAGGGAGAATCCACGAGCAGTACTTC. Translation: CASSTEGTGRIHEQYF.